This TCR beta chain was profiled in a study of blood T cell repertoires in COVID-19. Study background: PBMCs, B-cell-depleted T cells, or T cells were the source of the cDNA or gDNA that made up the material.

Here immunoSEQ multiplex PCR was the method, and the copy in TCRdb shows in-frame clones only, minus some. The sample includes fewer than 85,000 clones, about 90% seen only once; the top ten take more than 8%. Unmatched junction bases numbered 9, after V lost 4 bases and J lost 4 bases. Germline CDR1 is MNHEY and CDR2 is SMNVEV (reference sequence). The length of the CDR3 is 16 residues. Sequences were obtained from peripheral blood. The J gene is TRBJ1-2, the V gene TRBV27, with TRBD1 matching 10 bases. The sequence derives from a human donor in a cohort sampled during active COVID-19. In nucleotides, the CDR3 is TGTGCCAGCAGTTCGAAGGACAGGGGGACCTCCTATGGCTACACCTTC. As protein: CASSSKDRGTSYGYTF.